This T cell receptor (beta chain) was obtained from a study of T cell changes during pregnancy in multiple sclerosis. The J segment lost 3 bases and the V segment lost 1 base, leaving 5 bases of the junction unmatched. The CDR3 covers 15 residues. CDR1 and CDR2 from the germline V gene are SNHLY and FYNNEI. Clones were read by immunoSEQ multiplex PCR, and TCRdb kept only the in-frame ones, dropping some. This table holds about 60,000 clones, approximately 91% found once. The V gene is TRBV2, the J gene TRBJ2-7, with 8 bases matching TRBD1. Material: peripheral blood, obtained in the second trimester of pregnancy. This receptor was taken from a female donor with multiple sclerosis, enrolled in a pregnancy study. CDR3: CASSEGRTGSYEQYF. In DNA form, the CDR3 reads TGTGCCAGCAGTGAAGGGAGGACAGGGAGCTACGAGCAGTACTTC.